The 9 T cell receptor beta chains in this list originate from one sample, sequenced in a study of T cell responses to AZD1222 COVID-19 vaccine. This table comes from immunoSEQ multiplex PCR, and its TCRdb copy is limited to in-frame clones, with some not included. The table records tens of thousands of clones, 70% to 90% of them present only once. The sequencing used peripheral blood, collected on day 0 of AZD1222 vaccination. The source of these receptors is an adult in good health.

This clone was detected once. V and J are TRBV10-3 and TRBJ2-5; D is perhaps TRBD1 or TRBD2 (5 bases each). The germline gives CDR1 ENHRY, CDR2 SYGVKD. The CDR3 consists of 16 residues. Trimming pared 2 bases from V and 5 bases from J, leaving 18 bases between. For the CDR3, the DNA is TGTGCCATCAGTGAGCCCGGGGCAGGGCGGAGGGAGACCCAGTACTTC. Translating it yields CAISEPGAGRRETQYF.

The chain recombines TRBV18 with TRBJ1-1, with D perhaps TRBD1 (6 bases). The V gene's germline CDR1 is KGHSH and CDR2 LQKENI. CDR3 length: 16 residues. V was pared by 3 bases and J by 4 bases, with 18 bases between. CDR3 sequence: CASSPNPGGAGTEAFF. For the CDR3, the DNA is TGTGCCAGCTCACCGAATCCTGGGGGCGCGGGCACTGAAGCTTTCTTT.

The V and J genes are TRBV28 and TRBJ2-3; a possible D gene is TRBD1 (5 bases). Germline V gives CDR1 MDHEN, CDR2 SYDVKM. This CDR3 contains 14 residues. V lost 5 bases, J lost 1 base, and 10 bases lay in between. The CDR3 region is CASSGARGTDTQYF. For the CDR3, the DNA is TGTGCCAGCAGTGGGGCTCGGGGCACAGATACGCAGTATTTT.

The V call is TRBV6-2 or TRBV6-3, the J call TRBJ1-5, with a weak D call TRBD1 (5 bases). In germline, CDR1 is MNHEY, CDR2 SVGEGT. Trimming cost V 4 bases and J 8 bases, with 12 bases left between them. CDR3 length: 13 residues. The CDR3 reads CASSFRGFKPQHF. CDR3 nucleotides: TGTGCCAGCAGTTTCCGGGGGTTTAAGCCCCAGCATTTT.

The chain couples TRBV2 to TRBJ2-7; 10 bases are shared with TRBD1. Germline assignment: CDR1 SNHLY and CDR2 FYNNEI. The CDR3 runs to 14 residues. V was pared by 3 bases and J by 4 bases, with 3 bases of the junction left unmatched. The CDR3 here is CASSEGQGKYEQYF. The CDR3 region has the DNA TGTGCCAGCAGTGAGGGACAGGGGAAATACGAGCAGTACTTC.

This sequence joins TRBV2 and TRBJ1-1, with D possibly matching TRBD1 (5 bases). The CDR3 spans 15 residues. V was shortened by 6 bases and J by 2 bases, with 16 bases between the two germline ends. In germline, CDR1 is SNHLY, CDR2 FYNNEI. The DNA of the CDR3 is TGTGCCAGCAGGGACCGGGACCTACGAAACACTGAAGCTTTCTTT. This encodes CASRDRDLRNTEAFF.

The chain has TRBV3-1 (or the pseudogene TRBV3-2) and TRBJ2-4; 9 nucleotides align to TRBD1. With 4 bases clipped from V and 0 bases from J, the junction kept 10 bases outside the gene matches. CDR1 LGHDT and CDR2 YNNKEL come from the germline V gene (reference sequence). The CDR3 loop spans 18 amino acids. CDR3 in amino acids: CASSPGQGRPLAKNIQYF. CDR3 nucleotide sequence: TGTGCCAGCAGCCCCGGACAGGGGCGCCCTTTAGCCAAAAACATTCAGTACTTC.

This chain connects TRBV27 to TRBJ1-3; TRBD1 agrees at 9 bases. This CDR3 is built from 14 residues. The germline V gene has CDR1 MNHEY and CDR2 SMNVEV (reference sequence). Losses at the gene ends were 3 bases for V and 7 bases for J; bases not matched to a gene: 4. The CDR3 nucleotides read TGTGCCAGCAGTTTTAGGGGACAGGGTAACACCATATATTTT. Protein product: CASSFRGQGNTIYF.

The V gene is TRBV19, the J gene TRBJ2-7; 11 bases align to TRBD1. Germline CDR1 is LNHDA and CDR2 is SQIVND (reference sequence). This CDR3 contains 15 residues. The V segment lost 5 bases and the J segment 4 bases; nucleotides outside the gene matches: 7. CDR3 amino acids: CASSSTGTGGYEQYF. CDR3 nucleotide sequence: TGTGCCAGTAGTTCCACCGGGACAGGGGGGTACGAGCAGTACTTC. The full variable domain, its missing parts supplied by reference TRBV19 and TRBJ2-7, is DGGITQSPKYLFRKEGQNVTLSCEQNLNHDAMYWYRQDPGQGLRLIYYSQIVNDFQKGDIAEGYSVSREKKESFPLTVTSAQKNPTAFYLCASSSTGTGGYEQYFGPGTRLTVT.